What follows describes a single T cell receptor (beta chain). These data originate in a study of control samples from healthy donors and cancer patients. TCRdb's copy holds only in-frame clones and misses some; the assay was immunoSEQ multiplex PCR. This table holds tens of thousands of clones, about four fifths found once. The CDR3 totals 14 residues. Germline trimming cut 7 bases from V and 6 bases from J; bases unmatched to any gene: 7. Germline lookup yields CDR1 MDHEN and CDR2 SYDVKM. The specimen was PBMCs. The chain joins TRBV28 to TRBJ1-2; the match to TRBD1 covers 11 bases. The receptor's source is a woman aged 45-60 years with lung cancer. The CDR3 DNA sequence: TGTGCCAGCAACTTCCGGGACAGGGGGAATGGCTACACCTTC. Its translation: CASNFRDRGNGYTF.